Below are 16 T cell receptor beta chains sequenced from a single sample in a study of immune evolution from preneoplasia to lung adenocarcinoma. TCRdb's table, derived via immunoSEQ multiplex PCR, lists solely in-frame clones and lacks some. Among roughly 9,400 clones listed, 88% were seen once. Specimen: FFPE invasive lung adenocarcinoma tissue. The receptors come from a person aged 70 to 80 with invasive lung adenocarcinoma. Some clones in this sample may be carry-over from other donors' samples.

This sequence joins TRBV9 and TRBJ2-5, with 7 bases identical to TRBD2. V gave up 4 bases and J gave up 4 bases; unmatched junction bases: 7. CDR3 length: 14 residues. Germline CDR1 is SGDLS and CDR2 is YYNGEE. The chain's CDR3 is CASSPEGGIETQYF. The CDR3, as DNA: TGTGCCAGCAGCCCAGAGGGAGGGATAGAGACCCAGTACTTC. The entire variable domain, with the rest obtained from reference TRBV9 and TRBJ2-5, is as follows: DSGVTQTPKHLITATGQRVTLRCSPRSGDLSVYWYQQSLDQGLQFLIQYYNGEERAKGNILERFSAQQFPDLHSELNLSSLELGDSALYFCASSPEGGIETQYFGPGTRLLVL.

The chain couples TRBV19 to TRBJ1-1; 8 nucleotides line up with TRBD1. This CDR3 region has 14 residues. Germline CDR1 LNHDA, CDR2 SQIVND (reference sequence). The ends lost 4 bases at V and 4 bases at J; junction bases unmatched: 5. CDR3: CASSTSDRVTEAFF. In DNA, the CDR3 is TGTGCCAGTAGTACCTCGGACAGGGTCACTGAAGCTTTCTTT.

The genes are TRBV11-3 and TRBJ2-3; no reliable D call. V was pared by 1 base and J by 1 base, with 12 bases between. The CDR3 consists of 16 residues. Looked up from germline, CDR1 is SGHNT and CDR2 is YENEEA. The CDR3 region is CASSLGLAARTDTQYF. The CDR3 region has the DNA TGTGCCAGCAGCTTAGGGTTGGCAGCCCGCACAGATACGCAGTATTTT.

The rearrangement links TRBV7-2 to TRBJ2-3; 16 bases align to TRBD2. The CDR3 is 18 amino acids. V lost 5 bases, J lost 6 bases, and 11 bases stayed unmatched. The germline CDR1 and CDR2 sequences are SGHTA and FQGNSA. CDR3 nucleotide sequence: TGTGCCAGCAGCCTGGGACTAGCGGGGGGGGACATAATGGATACGCAGTATTTT. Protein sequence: CASSLGLAGGDIMDTQYF.

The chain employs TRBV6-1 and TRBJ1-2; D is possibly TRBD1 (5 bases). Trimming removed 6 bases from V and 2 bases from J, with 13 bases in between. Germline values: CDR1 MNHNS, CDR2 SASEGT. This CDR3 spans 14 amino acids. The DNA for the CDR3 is TGTGCCAGCAGGACTTTGGGGCAGAACTATGGCTACACCTTC. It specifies CASRTLGQNYGYTF.

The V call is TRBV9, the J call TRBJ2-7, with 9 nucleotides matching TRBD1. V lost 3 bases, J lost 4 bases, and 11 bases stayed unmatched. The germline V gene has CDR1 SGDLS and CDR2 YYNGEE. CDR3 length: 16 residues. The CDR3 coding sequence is TGTGCCAGCAGCGAGGGGTTCGGACAGGGGCTATACGAGCAGTACTTC. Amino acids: CASSEGFGQGLYEQYF.

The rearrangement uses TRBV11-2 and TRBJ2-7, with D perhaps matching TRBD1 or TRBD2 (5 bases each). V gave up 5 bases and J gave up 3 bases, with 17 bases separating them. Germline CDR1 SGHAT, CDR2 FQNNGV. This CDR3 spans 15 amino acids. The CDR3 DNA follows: TGTGCCAGCAGCCCCTCCGCTAGCAGGGTCTACGAGCAGTACTTC. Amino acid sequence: CASSPSASRVYEQYF.

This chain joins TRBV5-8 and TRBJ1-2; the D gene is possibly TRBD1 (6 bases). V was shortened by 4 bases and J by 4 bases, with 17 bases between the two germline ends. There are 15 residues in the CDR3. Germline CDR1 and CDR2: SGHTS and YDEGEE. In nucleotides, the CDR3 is TGTGCCAGCAGCAGGACAGCGGTTCTATCCTATGGCTACACCTTC. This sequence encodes CASSRTAVLSYGYTF.

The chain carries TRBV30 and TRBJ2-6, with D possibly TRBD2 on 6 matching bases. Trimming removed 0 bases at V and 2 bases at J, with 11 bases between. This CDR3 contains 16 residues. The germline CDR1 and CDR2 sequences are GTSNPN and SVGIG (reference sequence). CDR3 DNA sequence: TGTGCCTGGAGTGTGGGGGGTGTAACTGGGGCCAACGTCCTGACTTTC. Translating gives CAWSVGGVTGANVLTF.

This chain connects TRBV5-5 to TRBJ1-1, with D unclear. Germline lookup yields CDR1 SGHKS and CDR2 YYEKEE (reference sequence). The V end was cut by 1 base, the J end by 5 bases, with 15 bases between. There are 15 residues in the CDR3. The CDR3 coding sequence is TGTGCCAGCAGCTTGAGTGCAGGAGGAGGTACTGAAGCTTTCTTT. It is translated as CASSLSAGGGTEAFF.

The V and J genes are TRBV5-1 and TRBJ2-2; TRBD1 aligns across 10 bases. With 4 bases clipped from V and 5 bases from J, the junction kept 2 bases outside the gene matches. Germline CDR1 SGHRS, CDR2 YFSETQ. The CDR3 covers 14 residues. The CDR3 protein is CASSRTGGTGELFF. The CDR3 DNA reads TGCGCCAGCAGCAGGACAGGGGGAACCGGGGAGCTGTTTTTT.

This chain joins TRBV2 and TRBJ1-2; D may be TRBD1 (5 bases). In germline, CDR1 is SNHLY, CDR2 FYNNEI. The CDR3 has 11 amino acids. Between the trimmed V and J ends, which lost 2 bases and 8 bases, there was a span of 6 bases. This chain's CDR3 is CASSERGGYTF. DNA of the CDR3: TGTGCCAGCAGTGAACGGGGGGGCTACACCTTC.

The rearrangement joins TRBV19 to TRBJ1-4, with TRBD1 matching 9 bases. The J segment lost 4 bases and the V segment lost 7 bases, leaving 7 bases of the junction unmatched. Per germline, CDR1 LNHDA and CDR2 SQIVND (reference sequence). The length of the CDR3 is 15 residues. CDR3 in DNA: TGTGCCAGTACTGATACGGGACAGGGTAATGAAAAACTGTTTTTT. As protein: CASTDTGQGNEKLFF.

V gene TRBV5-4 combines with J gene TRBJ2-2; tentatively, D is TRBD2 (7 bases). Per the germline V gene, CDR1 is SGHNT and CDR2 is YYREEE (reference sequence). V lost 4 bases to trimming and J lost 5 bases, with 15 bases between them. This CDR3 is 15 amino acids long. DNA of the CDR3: TGTGCCAGCAGCCCGGAGGGGGGGCGGACCGGGGAGCTGTTTTTT. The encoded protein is CASSPEGGRTGELFF.

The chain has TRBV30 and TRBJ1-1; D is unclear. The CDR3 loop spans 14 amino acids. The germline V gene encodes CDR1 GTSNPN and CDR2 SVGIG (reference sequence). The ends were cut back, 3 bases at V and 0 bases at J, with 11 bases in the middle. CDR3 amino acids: CAWRANWMNTEAFF. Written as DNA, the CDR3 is TGTGCCTGGAGAGCCAACTGGATGAACACTGAAGCTTTCTTT.

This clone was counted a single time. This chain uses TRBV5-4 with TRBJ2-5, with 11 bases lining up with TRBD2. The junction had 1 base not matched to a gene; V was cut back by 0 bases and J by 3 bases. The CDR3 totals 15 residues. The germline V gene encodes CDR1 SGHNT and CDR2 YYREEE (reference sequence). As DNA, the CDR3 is TGTGCCAGCAGCTTGGTTAGCGGGAGGGAAGAGACCCAGTACTTC. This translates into CASSLVSGREETQYF.